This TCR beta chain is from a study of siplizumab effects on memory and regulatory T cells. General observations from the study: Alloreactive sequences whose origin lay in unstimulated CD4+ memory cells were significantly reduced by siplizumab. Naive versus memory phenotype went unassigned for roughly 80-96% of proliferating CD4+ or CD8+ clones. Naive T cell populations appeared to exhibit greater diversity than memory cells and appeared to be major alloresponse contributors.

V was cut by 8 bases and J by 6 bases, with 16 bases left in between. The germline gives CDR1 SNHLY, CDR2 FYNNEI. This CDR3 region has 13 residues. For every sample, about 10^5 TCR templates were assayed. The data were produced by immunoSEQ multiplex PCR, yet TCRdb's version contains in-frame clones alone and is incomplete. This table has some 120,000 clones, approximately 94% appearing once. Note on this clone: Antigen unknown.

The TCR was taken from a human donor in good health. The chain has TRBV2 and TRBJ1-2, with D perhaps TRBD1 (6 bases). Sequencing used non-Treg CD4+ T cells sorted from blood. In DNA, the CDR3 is TGTGCCAGCTATCGTTACAGGGTTGATGGCTACACCTTC. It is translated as CASYRYRVDGYTF. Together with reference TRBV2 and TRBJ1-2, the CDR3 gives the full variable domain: EPEVTQTPSHQVTQMGQEVILRCVPISNHLYFYWYRQILGQKVEFLVSFYNNEISEKSEIFDDQFSVERPDGSNFTLKIRSTKLEDSAMYFCASYRYRVDGYTFGSGTRLTVV.